This is a list of T cell receptor beta chains from one sample in a study of human T cells and chemical hapten exposure. MiXCR, applied by TCRdb to the RACE reads, yields one record per CDR3 protein. The table has around 110,000 distinct CDR3 sequences, 12% seen once. The sample in question was whole blood, obtained in connection with sensitization to the hapten diphenylcyclopropenone (DPC). The receptors originated from a woman between 50 and 59 years old with alopecia areata. Some clones in this sample may be carry-over from other donors' samples. Both conserved end residues are part of each CDR3. Size tells how often a clone was seen (once, few, many) or the class of an expanded clone, and some rows leave it out.

cdr3_aa	j_call	v_call	clone_size
CASRDRGNSPLHF	TRBJ1-6	TRBV28	many
CASSLGSSGGIGYTF	TRBJ1-2	TRBV7-8	few
CATSDPGQGRTGELFF	TRBJ2-2	TRBV24-1	-
CASNDHQETQYF	TRBJ2-5	TRBV7-2	many
CASREGARYEQYF	TRBJ2-7	TRBV28	many
CASSLLANTEAFF	TRBJ1-1	TRBV6-2/TRBV6-3	many
CASSLVGASGANVLTF	TRBJ2-6	TRBV7-8	-
CSVLAGAGTGELFF	TRBJ2-2	TRBV29-1	-
CASSWDRGREQYF	TRBJ2-7	TRBV12-3/TRBV12-4	few
CSARWGSVNYGYTF	TRBJ1-2	TRBV20-1	few
CASSPVQGAYEQYF	TRBJ2-7	TRBV5-6	many
CASSAETGNYGYTF	TRBJ1-2	TRBV9	-
CASSVSAMGPQHF	TRBJ1-5	TRBV25-1	few
CASSLPGNYGYTF	TRBJ1-2	TRBV28	many
CASSFAGQLNTEAFF	TRBJ1-1	TRBV12-3/TRBV12-4	few
CASSLDRGNTIYF	TRBJ1-3	TRBV28	-
CASSLERGYNSPLHF	TRBJ1-6	TRBV7-9	many
CASSPGWAYNEQFF	TRBJ2-1	TRBV27	-
CAISETDLYEQYF	TRBJ2-7	TRBV10-3	many
CASSPSLEGYTF	TRBJ1-2	TRBV18	many
CASSEYREADTQYF	TRBJ2-3	TRBV6-1	many